What follows are 8 T cell receptor beta chains derived from one specimen sequenced in a study of a mutant IDH1 vaccine in newly diagnosed glioma. The repertoire was sequenced with immunoSEQ multiplex PCR; TCRdb's copy has only in-frame clones and lacks some. The profile shows 20,000 to 25,000 clones, roughly 85% of them singletons. Time point reported: week 11, during vaccination. Vaccine doses each comprised 300 ug of mutant IDH1 20-mer peptide, with topical imiquimod. What these receptors recognize is not known. Sample: PBMCs, taken from a glioma patient whose treatment included an IDH1 peptide vaccine. The receptors come from a man aged 40-49 years with glioma.

This clone was seen a handful of times. The rearrangement joins TRBV7-8 to TRBJ2-2, with no clear D. The CDR3 sequence is 14 residues long. V lost 3 bases and J lost 5, with 10 bases in between. The germline V gene encodes CDR1 SGHVS and CDR2 FQNEAQ. The CDR3 here is CASSFRSETGELFF. CDR3 sequence (DNA): TGTGCCAGCAGCTTTCGGTCCGAGACCGGGGAGCTGTTTTTT.

By sample fraction, this clone is medium-sized. As DNA, the CDR3 is TGTGCCAGCAGCGTGGGGACAGGGGCAAACACTGAAGCTTTCTTT. Translated, it gives CASSVGTGANTEAFF. The chain links TRBV9 to TRBJ1-1, with TRBD1 identical over 10 bases. The germline V gene has CDR1 SGDLS and CDR2 YYNGEE. The length of the CDR3 is 15 residues. V lost 2 bases and J lost 2; bases outside the gene matches: 3. The full variable domain, in which reference TRBV9 and TRBJ1-1 provide the parts outside the CDR3, is DSGVTQTPKHLITATGQRVTLRCSPRSGDLSVYWYQQSLDQGLQFLIQYYNGEERAKGNILERFSAQQFPDLHSELNLSSLELGDSALYFCASSVGTGANTEAFFGQGTRLTVV.

The gene calls are TRBV7-6 and TRBJ1-1; possibly TRBD1 for D (5 bases). Deletions cut 1 base from V and 5 bases from J, with 11 bases between. There are 14 residues in the CDR3. The germline CDR1 and CDR2 sequences are SGHVS and FNYEAQ. Here the CDR3 reads CASSLGVRATEAFF. CDR3 coding DNA: TGTGCCAGCAGCTTAGGGGTCAGGGCAACTGAAGCTTTCTTT.

The chain uses TRBV25-1 and TRBJ1-1, with a tentative D call TRBD1 (5 bases). V was clipped by 4 bases and J by 8 bases, with 14 bases between them. The CDR3 loop spans 13 amino acids. CDR1 is MGHDK and CDR2 is SYGVNS in the germline V gene. The CDR3 DNA sequence: TGTGCCAGCAGTGTGGATGTGTACAGGGAAGCTTTCTTT. It is translated as CASSVDVYREAFF.

The genes are TRBV14 and TRBJ1-2; D gene unclear. CDR1 is SGHDN and CDR2 is FVKESK in the germline V gene. CDR3 length: 12 amino acids. V gave up 1 base and J gave up 4 bases, with 4 bases separating them. CDR3 DNA: TGTGCCAGCAGCCAAGGACCCTATGGCTACACCTTC. This codes for CASSQGPYGYTF. Full variable domain (rest looked up from reference TRBV14 and TRBJ1-2): EAGVTQFPSHSVIEKGQTVTLRCDPISGHDNLYWYRRVMGKEIKFLLHFVKESKQDESGMPNNRFLAERTGGTYSTLKVQPAELEDSGVYFCASSQGPYGYTFGSGTRLTVV.

The chain recombines TRBV4-1 with TRBJ1-5; 10 bases fit TRBD1. CDR3 length equals 15 residues. Germline values: CDR1 MGHRA, CDR2 YSYEKL. Trimming at V came to 4 bases and at J to 5 bases, leaving 5 bases not matched to a gene. The CDR3 coding sequence is TGCGCCAGCAGCCCCGTAGGGACAGGGGATCAGCCCCAGCATTTT. Protein product: CASSPVGTGDQPQHF.

The CDR3 coding sequence is TGTGCCAGCAGCCTCAACGCGGTCTACGAGCAGTACTTC. Translation: CASSLNAVYEQYF. The chain is built from TRBV13 and TRBJ2-7; no clear D gene. V was pared by 5 bases and J by 3 bases, with 11 bases between. From germline, CDR1 is PRHDT and CDR2 FYEKMQ (reference sequence). The length of the CDR3 is 13 residues.

This clone was picked up one time. The V and J genes are TRBV29-1 and TRBJ2-1, with 7 bases identical to TRBD1. From germline, CDR1 is SQVTM and CDR2 ANQGSEA. The CDR3 is 14 amino acids. Unmatched junction bases numbered 7, after V lost 5 bases and J lost 3 bases. This chain's CDR3 is CSVSGAGGYNEQFF. Here the CDR3 DNA reads TGCAGCGTTTCCGGGGCAGGGGGCTACAATGAGCAGTTCTTC.